A selection of T cell receptor beta chains follows, all from one sample in a study of vaccination effects on CD4 cells after COVID-19. Their recognized antigens are unknown. The method was immunoSEQ multiplex PCR; TCRdb's version includes in-frame clones alone and lacks a portion of them. The sample includes about 37,000 clones, around 73% of them seen just once. The sequencing used CD4+ T cells from PBMCs cultured with a peptide pool, collected before COVID-19 vaccination. Source of these receptors: a human donor who had a prior SARS-CoV-2 infection. Each CDR3 is given with its conserved first and last residue. A D gene is named only where the DNA matches it firmly. The size field is filled for only some rows; it gives once, few, many or a size class.

j_call: TRBJ1-1
clone_size: NA
v_call: TRBV27
d_call: NA
cdr3_nt: TGTGCCAGCAGTCCCAGGGCTCAGAACACTGAAGCTTTCTTT
cdr3_aa: CASSPRAQNTEAFF

j_call: TRBJ2-1
clone_size: NA
v_call: TRBV6-6
d_call: NA
cdr3_nt: TGTGCCAGCAGCCGGGGGCTAGTAGGGTCCAATGAGCAGTTCTTC
cdr3_aa: CASSRGLVGSNEQFF

j_call: TRBJ2-5
clone_size: few
v_call: TRBV5-1
d_call: NA
cdr3_nt: TGCGCCAGCAGCCAGCCCGACAGGATAGTGAAGACCCAGTACTTC
cdr3_aa: CASSQPDRIVKTQYF

j_call: TRBJ2-3
clone_size: NA
v_call: TRBV15
d_call: NA
cdr3_nt: TGTGCCACCAGCAGAGAACGAGGCGGGGCCAGCACAGATACGCAGTATTTT
cdr3_aa: CATSRERGGASTDTQYF

j_call: TRBJ1-4
clone_size: NA
v_call: TRBV25-1
d_call: NA
cdr3_nt: TGTGCCAGCAGTGAGGGACGTCGCGGGGCTAATGAAAAACTGTTTTTT
cdr3_aa: CASSEGRRGANEKLFF

j_call: TRBJ2-5
clone_size: few
v_call: TRBV5-5
d_call: NA
cdr3_nt: TGTGCCAGCAGCCCCTATGGAGAGACCCAGTACTTC
cdr3_aa: CASSPYGETQYF

j_call: TRBJ1-2
clone_size: NA
v_call: TRBV14
d_call: TRBD1
cdr3_nt: TGTGCCAGCAGCCACGAGGTTCCCGGGACAGGGTTTAGCTATGGCTACACCTTC
cdr3_aa: CASSHEVPGTGFSYGYTF

j_call: TRBJ1-5
clone_size: NA
v_call: TRBV18
d_call: NA
cdr3_nt: TGTGCCAGCTCACCCTTCAGGGCTTCGAGCAATCAGCCCCAGCATTTT
cdr3_aa: CASSPFRASSNQPQHF

j_call: TRBJ1-5
clone_size: NA
v_call: TRBV6-5
d_call: NA
cdr3_nt: TGTGCCAGCAGAAAGACGAGAGGCGATCAGCCCCAGCATTTT
cdr3_aa: CASRKTRGDQPQHF

j_call: TRBJ2-5
clone_size: NA
v_call: TRBV5-1
d_call: NA
cdr3_nt: TGCGCCAGCAGCTTGTGGGGTACTGGAGAGACCCAGTACTTC
cdr3_aa: CASSLWGTGETQYF

j_call: TRBJ2-3
clone_size: NA
v_call: TRBV11-2
d_call: NA
cdr3_nt: TGTGCCAGCAGCTTAGATTGGCGGGAAAGCACAGATACGCAGTATTTT
cdr3_aa: CASSLDWRESTDTQYF

j_call: TRBJ2-3
clone_size: NA
v_call: TRBV19
d_call: TRBD1
cdr3_nt: TGTGCCAGTAGTCGGACAGGGTCCGGGACAGATACGCAGTATTTT
cdr3_aa: CASSRTGSGTDTQYF

j_call: TRBJ2-2
clone_size: NA
v_call: TRBV4-3
d_call: NA
cdr3_nt: TGCGCCAGCAGCCAAGGGTCCGCGGACACCGGGGAGCTGTTTTTT
cdr3_aa: CASSQGSADTGELFF

j_call: TRBJ1-6
clone_size: NA
v_call: TRBV20-1
d_call: NA
cdr3_nt: TGCAGTGCTAGTTGGGGGGCTCATAGTTCACCCCTCCACTTT
cdr3_aa: CSASWGAHSSPLHF

j_call: TRBJ2-5
clone_size: NA
v_call: TRBV7-6
d_call: NA
cdr3_nt: TGTGCCAGCAGCTTCGACAGCCTCGAGACCCAGTACTTC
cdr3_aa: CASSFDSLETQYF

j_call: TRBJ2-7
clone_size: NA
v_call: TRBV6-6
d_call: TRBD2
cdr3_nt: TGTGCCAGCAGCCCCACGGGACTAGCGGGAGGACCCGAGCAGTACTTC
cdr3_aa: CASSPTGLAGGPEQYF

j_call: TRBJ1-2
clone_size: NA
v_call: TRBV3-1/TRBV3-2
d_call: NA
cdr3_nt: TGTGCCAGCAGCCAACAGATCGGCTATGGCTACACCTTC
cdr3_aa: CASSQQIGYGYTF

j_call: TRBJ1-6
clone_size: NA
v_call: TRBV4-1
d_call: NA
cdr3_nt: TGCGCCAGCAGCCAAGACTCAAGCTCCTATAATTCACCCCTCCACTTT
cdr3_aa: CASSQDSSSYNSPLHF

j_call: TRBJ1-2
clone_size: NA
v_call: TRBV12-3/TRBV12-4
d_call: NA
cdr3_nt: TGTGCCAGCAGTTATCGTGCTGGCTACACCTTC
cdr3_aa: CASSYRAGYTF

j_call: TRBJ2-2
clone_size: NA
v_call: TRBV4-1
d_call: NA
cdr3_nt: TGCGCCAGCAGCCAAGATGGGTCGGGAGCCGGGGAGCTGTTTTTT
cdr3_aa: CASSQDGSGAGELFF

j_call: TRBJ1-4
clone_size: NA
v_call: TRBV4-3
d_call: NA
cdr3_nt: TGCGCCAGCAGCCAAGCCAGGGACGAAAAACTGTTTTTT
cdr3_aa: CASSQARDEKLFF

j_call: TRBJ1-5
clone_size: NA
v_call: TRBV5-8
d_call: NA
cdr3_nt: TGTGCCAGCAGCCCAGAATACGGCGTCGGAGATCAGCCCCAGCATTTT
cdr3_aa: CASSPEYGVGDQPQHF

j_call: TRBJ1-1
clone_size: NA
v_call: TRBV9
d_call: NA
cdr3_nt: TGTGCCAGCAGCGCGTACAGGGAAGGGTGGACTGAAGCTTTCTTT
cdr3_aa: CASSAYREGWTEAFF

j_call: TRBJ1-1
clone_size: NA
v_call: TRBV12-3/TRBV12-4
d_call: NA
cdr3_nt: TGTGCCAGCAGTTTAGGATACACTGAAGCTTTCTTT
cdr3_aa: CASSLGYTEAFF

j_call: TRBJ2-7
clone_size: NA
v_call: TRBV18
d_call: NA
cdr3_nt: TGTGCCAGCTCAAGCGCGGGGAACGAGCAGTACTTC
cdr3_aa: CASSSAGNEQYF

j_call: TRBJ2-3
clone_size: NA
v_call: TRBV27
d_call: NA
cdr3_nt: TGTGCCAGCAGTTTACTGGCCTTCCAGGGCCCAGATACGCAGTATTTT
cdr3_aa: CASSLLAFQGPDTQYF

j_call: TRBJ2-7
clone_size: NA
v_call: TRBV7-2
d_call: TRBD2
cdr3_nt: TGTGCCAGCAGCTTAGCCCACTTGCGGGAGGGCTACGAGCAGTACTTC
cdr3_aa: CASSLAHLREGYEQYF

j_call: TRBJ2-3
clone_size: NA
v_call: TRBV5-6
d_call: NA
cdr3_nt: TGTGCCAGCAGCTCGCCTGGGCGCACAGATACGCAGTATTTT
cdr3_aa: CASSSPGRTDTQYF

j_call: TRBJ1-2
clone_size: NA
v_call: TRBV7-9
d_call: NA
cdr3_nt: TGTGCCAGCAGCCCTTCACGGACCTATGGCTACACCTTC
cdr3_aa: CASSPSRTYGYTF

j_call: TRBJ2-5
clone_size: NA
v_call: TRBV5-1
d_call: NA
cdr3_nt: TGCGCCAGCAGCCCCGGGGGGACAGGCGCCCAAGAGACCCAGTACTTC
cdr3_aa: CASSPGGTGAQETQYF

j_call: TRBJ1-2
clone_size: NA
v_call: TRBV7-2
d_call: NA
cdr3_nt: TGTGCCAGCAGCCTCGGACACGTTGACTATGGCTACACCTTC
cdr3_aa: CASSLGHVDYGYTF

j_call: TRBJ1-4
clone_size: NA
v_call: TRBV20-1
d_call: NA
cdr3_nt: TGCAGTGCTAGTTTCAGGACTAATGAAAAACTGTTTTTT
cdr3_aa: CSASFRTNEKLFF

j_call: TRBJ2-2
clone_size: NA
v_call: TRBV12-5
d_call: NA
cdr3_nt: TGTGCTAGTGCGTGGGGGACTCTACGGACCGGGGAGCTGTTTTTT
cdr3_aa: CASAWGTLRTGELFF

j_call: TRBJ2-5
clone_size: NA
v_call: TRBV7-3
d_call: NA
cdr3_nt: TGTGCCAGCAGCTTACGACCAGAAGAGACCCAGTACTTC
cdr3_aa: CASSLRPEETQYF

j_call: TRBJ1-2
clone_size: NA
v_call: TRBV19
d_call: NA
cdr3_nt: TGTGCCAGTAGTATGAGTTGGGGGGGCGGATATGGCTACACCTTC
cdr3_aa: CASSMSWGGGYGYTF

j_call: TRBJ1-1
clone_size: NA
v_call: TRBV3-1/TRBV3-2
d_call: TRBD1
cdr3_nt: TGTGCCAGCAGGGGACAGGAGAACACTGAAGCTTTCTTT
cdr3_aa: CASRGQENTEAFF

j_call: TRBJ2-3
clone_size: NA
v_call: TRBV4-2
d_call: NA
cdr3_nt: TGTGCCAGCAGCCAGGTCGACAGCACAGATACGCAGTATTTT
cdr3_aa: CASSQVDSTDTQYF

j_call: TRBJ2-7
clone_size: NA
v_call: TRBV2
d_call: TRBD2
cdr3_nt: TGTGCCAGCAGTGGGTGGGGGGGCGAGCAGTACTTC
cdr3_aa: CASSGWGGEQYF

j_call: TRBJ1-3
clone_size: NA
v_call: TRBV28
d_call: NA
cdr3_nt: TGTGCCACGAAGGAGGGGGTTTCTGGAAACACCATATATTTT
cdr3_aa: CATKEGVSGNTIYF

j_call: TRBJ2-1
clone_size: medium-sized
v_call: TRBV6-5
d_call: TRBD2
cdr3_nt: TGTGCCAGCGAGGGACTAGCGGGAGGGCACAATGAGCAGTTCTTC
cdr3_aa: CASEGLAGGHNEQFF

j_call: TRBJ2-1
clone_size: NA
v_call: TRBV2
d_call: TRBD2
cdr3_nt: TGTGCCAGCAGTGAAACGGGGGGGCACGGTGAGCAGTTCTTC
cdr3_aa: CASSETGGHGEQFF

j_call: TRBJ1-6
clone_size: NA
v_call: TRBV5-1
d_call: NA
cdr3_nt: TGCGCCAGCAGCTTACAGGGTTCCTCTATGAATTCACCCCTCCACTTT
cdr3_aa: CASSLQGSSMNSPLHF

j_call: TRBJ2-2
clone_size: NA
v_call: TRBV3-1/TRBV3-2
d_call: NA
cdr3_nt: TGTGCCAGCAGCGGGACGGTTAACACCGGGGAGCTGTTTTTT
cdr3_aa: CASSGTVNTGELFF

j_call: TRBJ2-2
clone_size: NA
v_call: TRBV7-3
d_call: NA
cdr3_nt: TGTGCCAGCAGCGCCGTAGCGGCGAATACCGGGGAGCTGTTTTTT
cdr3_aa: CASSAVAANTGELFF

j_call: TRBJ1-4
clone_size: NA
v_call: TRBV4-2
d_call: NA
cdr3_nt: TGTGCCAGCAGCCAAGCTCTGGGGGGAGGGGAAAAACTGTTTTTT
cdr3_aa: CASSQALGGGEKLFF

j_call: TRBJ2-3
clone_size: NA
v_call: TRBV14
d_call: NA
cdr3_nt: TGTGCCAGCAGCCCCTTGGCGGAAACTATCACAGATACGCAGTATTTT
cdr3_aa: CASSPLAETITDTQYF

j_call: TRBJ2-7
clone_size: NA
v_call: TRBV3-1/TRBV3-2
d_call: TRBD1
cdr3_nt: TGTGCCAGCAGCCAAGTGTCGGGCAGGGGGTACGAGCAGTACTTC
cdr3_aa: CASSQVSGRGYEQYF

j_call: TRBJ2-5
clone_size: NA
v_call: TRBV30
d_call: TRBD1
cdr3_nt: TGTGCCTGGAATAGACAGGGCAGAGAGACCCAGTACTTC
cdr3_aa: CAWNRQGRETQYF

j_call: TRBJ2-5
clone_size: NA
v_call: TRBV7-2
d_call: NA
cdr3_nt: TGTGCCAGCAGCCCGGGACTGATAGGAGACCAGTACTTC
cdr3_aa: CASSPGLIGDQYF